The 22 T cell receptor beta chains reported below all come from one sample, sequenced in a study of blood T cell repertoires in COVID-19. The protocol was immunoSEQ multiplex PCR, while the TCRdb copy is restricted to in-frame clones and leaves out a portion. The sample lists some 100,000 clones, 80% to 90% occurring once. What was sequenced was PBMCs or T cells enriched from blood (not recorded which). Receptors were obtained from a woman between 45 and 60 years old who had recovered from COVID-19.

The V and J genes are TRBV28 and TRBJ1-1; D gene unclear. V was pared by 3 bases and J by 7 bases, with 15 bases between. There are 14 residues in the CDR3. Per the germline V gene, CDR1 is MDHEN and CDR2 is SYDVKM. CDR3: CASSFLRGLYEAFF. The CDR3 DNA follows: TGTGCCAGCAGTTTCTTACGAGGACTGTATGAAGCTTTCTTT.

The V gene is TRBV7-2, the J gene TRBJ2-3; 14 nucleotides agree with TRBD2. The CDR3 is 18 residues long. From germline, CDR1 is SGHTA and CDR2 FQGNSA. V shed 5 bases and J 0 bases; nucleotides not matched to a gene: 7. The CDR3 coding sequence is TGTGCCAGCAGCCGTGGACTAGCGGGGGGCACTAGCACAGATACGCAGTATTTT. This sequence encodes CASSRGLAGGTSTDTQYF.

CDR3 sequence: CASSPRTGWNTEAFF. The CDR3 DNA reads as TGTGCCAGCAGCCCCAGGACAGGCTGGAACACTGAAGCTTTCTTT. This chain joins TRBV3-1 (or the pseudogene TRBV3-2) and TRBJ1-1, with TRBD1 matching over 7 bases. V lost 4 bases to trimming and J lost 1 base; unmatched junction nucleotides: 6. The CDR3 totals 15 residues. Germline V gene sequence: CDR1 LGHDT, CDR2 YNNKEL (reference sequence).

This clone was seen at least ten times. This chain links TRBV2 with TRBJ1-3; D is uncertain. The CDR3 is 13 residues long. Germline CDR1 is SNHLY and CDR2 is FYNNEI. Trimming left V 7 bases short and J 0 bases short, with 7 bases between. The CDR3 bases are TGTGCCAGCACTATCAACTCTGGAAACACCATATATTTT. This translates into CASTINSGNTIYF.

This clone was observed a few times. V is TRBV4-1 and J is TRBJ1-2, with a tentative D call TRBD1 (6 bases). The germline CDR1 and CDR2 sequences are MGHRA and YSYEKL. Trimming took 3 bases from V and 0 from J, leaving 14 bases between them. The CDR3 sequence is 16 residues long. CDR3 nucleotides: TGCGCCAGCAGCCACAAGATGGGACAACCTAACTATGGCTACACCTTC. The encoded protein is CASSHKMGQPNYGYTF.

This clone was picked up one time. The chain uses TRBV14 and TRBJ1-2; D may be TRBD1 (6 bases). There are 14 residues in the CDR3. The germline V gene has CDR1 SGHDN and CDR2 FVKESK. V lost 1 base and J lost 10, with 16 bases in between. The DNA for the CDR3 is TGTGCCAGCAGCCAAGTACTTGGGGGCGGACTCTACACCTTC. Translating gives CASSQVLGGGLYTF.

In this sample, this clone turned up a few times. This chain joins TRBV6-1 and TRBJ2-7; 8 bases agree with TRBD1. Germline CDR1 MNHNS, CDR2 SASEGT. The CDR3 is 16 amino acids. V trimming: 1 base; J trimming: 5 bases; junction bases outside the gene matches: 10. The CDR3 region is CASSEGTGSAYHEQYF. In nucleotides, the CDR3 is TGTGCCAGCAGTGAAGGGACAGGGAGTGCCTATCACGAGCAGTACTTC.

CDR3 DNA sequence: TGTGCCAGCGGTGCCTCGAATCCGGGACACCCTACTGAAGCTTTCTTT. Translating it yields CASGASNPGHPTEAFF. J is TRBJ1-1 and V is TRBV28, with a weak D call TRBD1 (6 bases). CDR1 is MDHEN, CDR2 SYDVKM, per germline. There are 16 residues in the CDR3. V gave up 8 bases and J gave up 5 bases, with 24 bases separating them.

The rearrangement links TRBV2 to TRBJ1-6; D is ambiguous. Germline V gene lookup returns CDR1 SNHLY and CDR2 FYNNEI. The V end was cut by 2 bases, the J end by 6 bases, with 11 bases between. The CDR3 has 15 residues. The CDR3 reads CASSESLAINSPLHF. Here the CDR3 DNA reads TGTGCCAGCAGTGAATCTTTGGCCATTAATTCACCCCTCCACTTT.

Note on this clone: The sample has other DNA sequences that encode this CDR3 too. The CDR3 nucleotides are TGTGCCAGCAGCCCAGGGGGGACTGAAGCTTTCTTT. Encoded protein: CASSPGGTEAFF. The chain recombines TRBV7-3 with TRBJ1-1; TRBD1 matches 7 bases. The CDR3 is 12 amino acids. Germline V gene sequence: CDR1 SGHTA, CDR2 FQGTGA. V lost 5 bases to trimming and J lost 5 bases; unmatched junction nucleotides: 2.

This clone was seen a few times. The CDR3 bases are TGTGCCAGTAGTAGCTCAGGAGGGCAGCCCCAGCATTTT. This codes for CASSSSGGQPQHF. V and J are TRBV19 and TRBJ1-5; unclear D gene. This CDR3 contains 13 residues. The V gene's germline CDR1 is LNHDA and CDR2 SQIVND (reference sequence). V was pared by 4 bases and J by 7 bases, with 11 bases between.

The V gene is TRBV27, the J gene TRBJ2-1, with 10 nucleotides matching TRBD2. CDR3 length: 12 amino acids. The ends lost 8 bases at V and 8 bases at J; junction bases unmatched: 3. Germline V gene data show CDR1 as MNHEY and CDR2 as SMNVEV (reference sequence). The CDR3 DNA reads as TGTGCCAGCGGTCTAGCGGGGGATGAGCAGTTCTTC. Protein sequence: CASGLAGDEQFF.

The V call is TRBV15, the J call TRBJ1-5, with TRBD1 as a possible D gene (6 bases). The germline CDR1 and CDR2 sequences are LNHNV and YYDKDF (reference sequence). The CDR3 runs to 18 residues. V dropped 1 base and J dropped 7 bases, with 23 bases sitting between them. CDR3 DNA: TGTGCCACCAGCAGAGTTCGGGGTGGGGGCCCCAGGGGACAGCCCCAGCATTTT. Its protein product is CATSRVRGGGPRGQPQHF.

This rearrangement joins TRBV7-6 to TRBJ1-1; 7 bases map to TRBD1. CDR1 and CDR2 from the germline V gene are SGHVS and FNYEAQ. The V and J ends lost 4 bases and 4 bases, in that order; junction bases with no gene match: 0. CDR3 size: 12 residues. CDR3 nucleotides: TGTGCCAGCAGCTCAGGGGGCACTGAAGCTTTCTTT. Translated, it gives CASSSGGTEAFF.

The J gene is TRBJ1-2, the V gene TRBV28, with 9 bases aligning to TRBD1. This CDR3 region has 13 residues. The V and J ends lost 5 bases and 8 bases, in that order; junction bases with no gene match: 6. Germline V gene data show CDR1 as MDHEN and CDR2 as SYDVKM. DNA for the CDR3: TGTGCCAGCAGTGCCGGACAGGGGCGGGGCTACACCTTC. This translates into CASSAGQGRGYTF.

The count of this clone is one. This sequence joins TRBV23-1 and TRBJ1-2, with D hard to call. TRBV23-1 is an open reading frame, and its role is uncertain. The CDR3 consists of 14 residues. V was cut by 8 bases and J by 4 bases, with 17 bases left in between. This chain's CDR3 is CASVHGRRSYGYTF. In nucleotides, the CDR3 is TGCGCCAGCGTTCATGGGAGAAGGAGCTATGGCTACACCTTC.

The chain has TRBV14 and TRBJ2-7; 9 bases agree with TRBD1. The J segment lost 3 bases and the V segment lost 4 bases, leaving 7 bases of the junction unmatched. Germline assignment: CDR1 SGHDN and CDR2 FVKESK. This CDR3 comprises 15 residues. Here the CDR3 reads CASSLPGTGIYEQYF. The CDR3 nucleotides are TGTGCCAGCAGCCTCCCCGGGACAGGGATCTACGAGCAGTACTTC.

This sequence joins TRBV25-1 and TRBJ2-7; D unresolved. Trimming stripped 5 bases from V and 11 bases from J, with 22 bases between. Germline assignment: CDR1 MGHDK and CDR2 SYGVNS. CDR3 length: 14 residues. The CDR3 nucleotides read TGTGCCAGCAGTCTCACGGAGCTCGGGTCTGGAGAGTACTTC. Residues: CASSLTELGSGEYF.

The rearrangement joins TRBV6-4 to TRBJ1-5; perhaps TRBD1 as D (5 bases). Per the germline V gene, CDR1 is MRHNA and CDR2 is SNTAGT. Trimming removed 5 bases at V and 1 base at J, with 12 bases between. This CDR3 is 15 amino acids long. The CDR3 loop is CASSPGGASNQPQHF. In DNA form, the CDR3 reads TGTGCCAGCAGTCCCGGAGGGGCAAGCAATCAGCCCCAGCATTTT.

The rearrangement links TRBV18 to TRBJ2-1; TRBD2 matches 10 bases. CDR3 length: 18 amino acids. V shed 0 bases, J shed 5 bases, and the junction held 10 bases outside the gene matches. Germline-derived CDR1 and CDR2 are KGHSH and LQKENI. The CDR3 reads CASSPPLTLAGENNEQFF. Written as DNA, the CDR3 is TGTGCCAGCTCACCACCATTAACCCTAGCGGGGGAGAACAATGAGCAGTTCTTC.

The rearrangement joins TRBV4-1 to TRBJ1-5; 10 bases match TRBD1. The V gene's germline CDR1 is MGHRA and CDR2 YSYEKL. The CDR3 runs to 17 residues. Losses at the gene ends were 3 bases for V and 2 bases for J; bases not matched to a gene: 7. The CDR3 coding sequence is TGCGCCAGCAGCCAGACAGGGGGCTATGAGGGCAATCAGCCCCAGCATTTT. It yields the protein CASSQTGGYEGNQPQHF.

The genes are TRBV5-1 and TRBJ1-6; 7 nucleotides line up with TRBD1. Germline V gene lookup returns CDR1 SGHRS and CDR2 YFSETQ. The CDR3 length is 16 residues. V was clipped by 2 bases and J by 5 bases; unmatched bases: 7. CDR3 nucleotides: TGCGCCAGCAGCTTTGACAGGGTTAACGATAATTCACCCCTCCACTTT. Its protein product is CASSFDRVNDNSPLHF.